The clone carrying this T cell receptor beta chain has a handful of counts. The antigen remains unidentified. The sample originates from a study of cytomegalovirus exposure and HLA in healthy donors. In the PCR, 60 Vbeta and 13 Jbeta primers were used. Sequenced by immunoSEQ multiplex PCR; TCRdb stores in-frame clones only, minus some. This sample carries approximately 110,000 clones, roughly 15% of them seen once, and the ten largest clones take about 2%. The V gene end was trimmed by 5 bases and the J gene end by 4 bases; junction bases not matched to a gene: 1. This CDR3 is 13 amino acids long. Germline-derived CDR1 and CDR2 are SGHVS and FQNEAQ. Findings and caveats of the study: Later work associated over 15,000 TCR beta sequences with HLA alleles at 0.05 false discovery rate. In a later analysis, HLA-C alleles had the fewest associated TCRs, DRB1 alleles the most. Associated with cytomegalovirus, according to the listing, were around 160 TCR beta chains. One variant, a missense change in DCLRE1C, was linked in a later analysis to TCR beta V- and J-gene trimming.

V and J are TRBV7-8 and TRBJ2-7, with TRBD2 matching 11 bases. This TCR came from a woman aged 18 to 35 in good health and CMV-seronegative. Sequencing was done on a sample of PBMCs. Written as DNA, the CDR3 is TGTGCCAGCAGCGCTAGCGGGAGGTACGAGCAGTACTTC. This encodes CASSASGRYEQYF.